This T cell receptor (beta chain) derives from a study of glioma-infiltrating T cells after dendritic cell vaccination. This sample's time point: after dendritic cell vaccination, including at tumor progression/relapse. CDR1 and CDR2 from the germline V gene are MGHRA and YSYEKL. V was shortened by 1 base and J by 3 bases, with 13 bases between the two germline ends. The CDR3 extends over 16 amino acids. Here immunoSEQ multiplex PCR was the method, and the copy in TCRdb shows in-frame clones only, minus some. The sample shows about 50,000 clones, approximately 89% of them seen only once. V and J are TRBV4-1 and TRBJ1-5; D perhaps matches TRBD1 (6 bases). This TCR was sampled from a human donor with glioblastoma. The material was blood, obtained after dendritic cell vaccination. The CDR3 nucleotides read TGCGCCAGCAGCCAAGTGGCTCGACAGGTCAATCAGCCCCAGCATTTT. It is translated as CASSQVARQVNQPQHF.